This T cell receptor beta chain derives from a study of blood T cell repertoires in COVID-19. CDR3 length equals 16 residues. V lost 4 bases, J lost 9 bases, and 21 bases lay in between. The germline CDR1 and CDR2 sequences are KGHDR and SFDVKD. Profiled with immunoSEQ multiplex PCR; TCRdb holds only in-frame clones, not every one. This sample carries 150,000 to 200,000 clones, around 92% of them seen once, and the ten largest clones take 4.8%. The sample taken for sequencing was peripheral blood. The rearrangement links TRBV24-1 to TRBJ2-1; no definite D call. The clonotype was recovered from a man younger than 40 with COVID-19, enrolled during active disease. The DNA for the CDR3 is TGTGCCACCAGTGACCCAGCCAACAGCCTGGTCGGTGAGCAGTTCTTC. Its translation: CATSDPANSLVGEQFF.